Here is one T cell receptor beta chain with its context. The antigen is unknown. The data are from a study of T cell responses to AZD1222 COVID-19 vaccine. Measured with immunoSEQ multiplex PCR; TCRdb has only the in-frame clones, and not every one. Among under 70,000 clones listed, 80% to 90% were seen once. Whole-study findings and limits: Regions left unmutated in variants are reportedly the target of nearly half of spike-specific TCRs. Spike-specific TCR breadth and depth went up after people got two AZD1222 doses.

The sample consisted of peripheral blood, taken on day 0 of AZD1222 vaccination. The receptor was derived from an adult in good health.

The CDR3 reads CASSIAGSPLWYNEQFF. As DNA, the CDR3 is TGTGCCAGTAGTATTGCAGGTTCCCCTCTCTGGTACAATGAGCAGTTCTTC. This sequence joins TRBV19 and TRBJ2-1; D is uncertain. V was trimmed by 3 bases and J by 4 bases, leaving 19 bases between them. CDR1 and CDR2 (germline): LNHDA, SQIVND (reference sequence). The CDR3 is 17 residues long.